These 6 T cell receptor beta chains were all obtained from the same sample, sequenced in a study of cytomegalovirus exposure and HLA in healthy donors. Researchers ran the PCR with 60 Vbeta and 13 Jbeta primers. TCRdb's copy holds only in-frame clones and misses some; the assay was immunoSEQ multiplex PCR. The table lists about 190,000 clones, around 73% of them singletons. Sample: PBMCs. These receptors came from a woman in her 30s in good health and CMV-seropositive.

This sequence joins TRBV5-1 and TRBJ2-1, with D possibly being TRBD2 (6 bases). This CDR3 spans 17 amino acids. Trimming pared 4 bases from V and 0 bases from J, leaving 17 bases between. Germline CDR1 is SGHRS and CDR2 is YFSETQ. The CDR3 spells CASSRQMGGISYNEQFF. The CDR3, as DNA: TGCGCCAGCAGCCGGCAAATGGGGGGTATCTCCTACAATGAGCAGTTCTTC.

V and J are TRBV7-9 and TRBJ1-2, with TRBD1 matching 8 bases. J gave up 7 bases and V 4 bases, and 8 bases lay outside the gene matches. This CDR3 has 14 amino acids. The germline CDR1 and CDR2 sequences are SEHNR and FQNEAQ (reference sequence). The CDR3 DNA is TGTGCCAGCAGCTCAAAATGGACAGGGTTTGGCTACACCTTC. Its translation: CASSSKWTGFGYTF. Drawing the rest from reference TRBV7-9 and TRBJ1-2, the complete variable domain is DTGVSQNPRHKITKRGQNVTFRCDPISEHNRLYWYRQTLGQGPEFLTYFQNEAQLEKSRLLSDRFSAERPKGSFSTLEIQRTEQGDSAMYLCASSSKWTGFGYTFGSGTRLTVV.

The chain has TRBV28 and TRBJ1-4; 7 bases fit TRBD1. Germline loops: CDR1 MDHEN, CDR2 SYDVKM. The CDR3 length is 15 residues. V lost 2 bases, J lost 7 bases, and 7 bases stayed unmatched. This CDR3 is CASSLLSGGGEKLFF. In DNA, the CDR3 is TGTGCCAGCAGTTTACTGTCAGGGGGAGGTGAAAAACTGTTTTTT.

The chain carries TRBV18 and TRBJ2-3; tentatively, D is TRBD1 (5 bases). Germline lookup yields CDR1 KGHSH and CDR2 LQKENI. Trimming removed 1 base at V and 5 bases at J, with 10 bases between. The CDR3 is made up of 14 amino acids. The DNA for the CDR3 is TGTGCCAGCTCACCACTGGGGCTCGAAGATACGCAGTATTTT. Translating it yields CASSPLGLEDTQYF.

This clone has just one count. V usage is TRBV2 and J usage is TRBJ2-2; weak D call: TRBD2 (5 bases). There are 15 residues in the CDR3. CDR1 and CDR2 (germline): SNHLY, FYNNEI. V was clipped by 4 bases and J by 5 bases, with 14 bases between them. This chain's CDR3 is CASSVLVLTTGELFF. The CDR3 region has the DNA TGTGCCAGCAGTGTACTAGTCCTTACGACCGGGGAGCTGTTTTTT.

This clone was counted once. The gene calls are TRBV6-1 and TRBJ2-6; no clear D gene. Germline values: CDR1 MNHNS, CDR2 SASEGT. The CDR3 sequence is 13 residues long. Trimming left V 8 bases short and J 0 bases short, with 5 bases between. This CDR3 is CASGHSGANVLTF. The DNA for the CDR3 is TGTGCCAGCGGGCACTCTGGGGCCAACGTCCTGACTTTC.